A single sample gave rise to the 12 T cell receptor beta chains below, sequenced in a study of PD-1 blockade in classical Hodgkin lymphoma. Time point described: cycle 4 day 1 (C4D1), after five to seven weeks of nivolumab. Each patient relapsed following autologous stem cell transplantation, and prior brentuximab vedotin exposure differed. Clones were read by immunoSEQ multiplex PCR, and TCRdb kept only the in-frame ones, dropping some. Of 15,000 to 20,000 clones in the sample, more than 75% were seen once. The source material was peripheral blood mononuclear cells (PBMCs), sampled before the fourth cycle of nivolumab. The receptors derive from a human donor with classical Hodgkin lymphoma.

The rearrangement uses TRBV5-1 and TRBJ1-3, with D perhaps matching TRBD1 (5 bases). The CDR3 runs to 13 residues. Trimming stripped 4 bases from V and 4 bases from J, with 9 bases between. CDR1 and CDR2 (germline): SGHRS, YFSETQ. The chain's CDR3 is CASSAGLGNTIYF. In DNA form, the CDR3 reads TGCGCCAGCAGCGCGGGGCTCGGAAACACCATATATTTT.

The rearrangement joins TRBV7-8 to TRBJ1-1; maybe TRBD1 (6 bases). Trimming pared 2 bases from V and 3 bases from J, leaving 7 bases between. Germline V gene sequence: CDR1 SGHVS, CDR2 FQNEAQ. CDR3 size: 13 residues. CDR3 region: CASSLRGYTEAFF. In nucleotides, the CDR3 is TGTGCCAGCAGCTTAAGGGGGTACACTGAAGCTTTCTTT.

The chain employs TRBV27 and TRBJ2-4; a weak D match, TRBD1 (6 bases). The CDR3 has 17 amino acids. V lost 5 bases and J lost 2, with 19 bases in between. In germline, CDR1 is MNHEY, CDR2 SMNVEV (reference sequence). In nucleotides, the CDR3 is TGTGCCAGCAGTCCCAGCAGGGGCATTTCGACCAAAAACATTCAGTACTTC. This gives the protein CASSPSRGISTKNIQYF.

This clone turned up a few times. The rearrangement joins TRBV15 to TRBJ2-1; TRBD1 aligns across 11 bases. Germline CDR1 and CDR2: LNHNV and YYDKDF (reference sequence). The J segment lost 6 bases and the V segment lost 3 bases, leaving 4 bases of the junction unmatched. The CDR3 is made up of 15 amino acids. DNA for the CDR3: TGTGCCACCAGCAGGGGACAGGGGGGTCCCAATGAGCAGTTCTTC. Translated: CATSRGQGGPNEQFF.

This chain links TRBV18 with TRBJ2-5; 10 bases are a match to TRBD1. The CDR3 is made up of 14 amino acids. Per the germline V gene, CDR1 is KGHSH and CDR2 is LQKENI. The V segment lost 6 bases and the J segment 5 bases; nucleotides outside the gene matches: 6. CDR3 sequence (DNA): TGTGCCAGCTCCCGGGACAGGGGTTATGAGACCCAGTACTTC. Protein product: CASSRDRGYETQYF. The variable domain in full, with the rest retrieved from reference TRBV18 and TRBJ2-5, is NAGVMQNPRHLVRRRGQEARLRCSPMKGHSHVYWYRQLPEEGLKFMVYLQKENIIDESGMPKERFSAEFPKEGPSILRIQQVVRGDSAAYFCASSRDRGYETQYFGPGTRLLVL.

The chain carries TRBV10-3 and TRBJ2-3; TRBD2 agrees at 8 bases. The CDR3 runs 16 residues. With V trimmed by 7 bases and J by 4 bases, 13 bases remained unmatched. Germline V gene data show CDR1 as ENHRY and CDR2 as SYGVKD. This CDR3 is CAINHLAGRGADTQYF. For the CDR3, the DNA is TGTGCCATCAACCACCTAGCGGGTAGAGGGGCAGATACGCAGTATTTT.

The CDR3 reads CASSIGGTLNEKLFF. The CDR3 DNA follows: TGTGCCAGTAGTATAGGCGGGACCCTTAATGAAAAACTGTTTTTT. This chain joins TRBV19 and TRBJ1-4, with D perhaps TRBD1 (5 bases). Trimming removed 1 base at V and 4 bases at J, with 10 bases between. Germline V gives CDR1 LNHDA, CDR2 SQIVND (reference sequence). The CDR3 has 15 amino acids.

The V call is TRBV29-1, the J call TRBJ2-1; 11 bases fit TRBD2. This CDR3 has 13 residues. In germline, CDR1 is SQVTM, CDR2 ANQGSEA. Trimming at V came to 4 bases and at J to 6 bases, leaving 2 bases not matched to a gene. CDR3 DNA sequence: TGCAGCGTTGGCACTAGCGGGAGCAATGAGCAGTTCTTC. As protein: CSVGTSGSNEQFF.

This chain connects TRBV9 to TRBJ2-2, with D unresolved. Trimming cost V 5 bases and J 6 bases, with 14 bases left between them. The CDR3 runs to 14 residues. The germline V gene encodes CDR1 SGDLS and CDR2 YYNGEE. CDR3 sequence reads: CASSALGSPGELFF. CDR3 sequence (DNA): TGTGCCAGCAGTGCCTTGGGGTCGCCCGGGGAGCTGTTTTTT.

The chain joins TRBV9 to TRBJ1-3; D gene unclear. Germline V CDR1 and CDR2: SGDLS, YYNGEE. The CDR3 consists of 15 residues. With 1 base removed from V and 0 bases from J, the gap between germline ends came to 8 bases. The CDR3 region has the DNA TGTGCCAGCAGCGTAAATGACAACTCTGGAAACACCATATATTTT. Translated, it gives CASSVNDNSGNTIYF.

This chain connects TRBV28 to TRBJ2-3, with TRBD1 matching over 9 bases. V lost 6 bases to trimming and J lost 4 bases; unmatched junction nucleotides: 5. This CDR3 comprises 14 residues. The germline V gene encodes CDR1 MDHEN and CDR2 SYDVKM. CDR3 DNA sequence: TGTGCCAGCAGCTCGGACAGGGGTTCAGATACGCAGTATTTT. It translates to CASSSDRGSDTQYF.

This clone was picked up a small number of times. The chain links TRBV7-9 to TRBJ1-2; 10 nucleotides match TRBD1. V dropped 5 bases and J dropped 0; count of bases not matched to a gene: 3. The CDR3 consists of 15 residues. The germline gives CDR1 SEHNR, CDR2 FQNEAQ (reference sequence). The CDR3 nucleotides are TGTGCCAGCAGCCAGGGGACAGGGGCTAACTATGGCTACACCTTC. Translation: CASSQGTGANYGYTF.